Below, 26 T cell receptor beta chains from the same sample are listed, as sequenced in a study of cytotoxic CD8 clonotypes in ibrutinib-treated CLL. The table came from immunoSEQ multiplex PCR; TCRdb's copy has only in-frame clones and leaves some out. The sample includes just over 200,000 clones, 75% to 80% of them seen just once. Sequencing used PBMCs, obtained after 12 months of ibrutinib treatment. The receptors were sampled from a human donor with chronic lymphocytic leukemia.

The chain uses TRBV13 and TRBJ2-7; 7 positions agree with TRBD1. Germline V lookup: CDR1 PRHDT, CDR2 FYEKMQ (reference sequence). The CDR3 is made up of 16 amino acids. With V trimmed by 5 bases and J by 4 bases, 14 bases remained unmatched. In DNA form, the CDR3 reads TGTGCCAGCAGCCTACTGGCGACAGGGTATTTGTACGAGCAGTACTTC. Its protein product is CASSLLATGYLYEQYF.

This chain uses TRBV19 with TRBJ2-3; 7 positions match TRBD1. This CDR3 is built from 15 residues. CDR1 is LNHDA, CDR2 SQIVND, per germline (reference sequence). The V segment lost 3 bases and the J segment 1 base; nucleotides outside the gene matches: 4. The CDR3 protein is CASSMFGQGTDTQYF. DNA of the CDR3: TGTGCCAGTAGTATGTTCGGACAGGGCACAGATACGCAGTATTTT.

This chain uses TRBV2 with TRBJ2-3; 8 bases fit TRBD2. J lost 3 bases, V lost 3 bases, and 8 bases had no gene match. CDR1 and CDR2 (germline): SNHLY, FYNNEI. The CDR3 is 16 residues long. The CDR3 sequence is CASSDLGLVLTDTQYF. The CDR3 DNA is TGTGCCAGCAGTGATCTGGGACTAGTACTAACAGATACGCAGTATTTT.

CDR3 in amino acids: CASSEGGTSGAYEQYF. DNA of the CDR3: TGTGCCAGCAGTGAAGGGGGAACTAGCGGGGCCTACGAGCAGTACTTC. The chain employs TRBV25-1 and TRBJ2-7, with 10 bases lining up with TRBD2. V shed 2 bases, J shed 2 bases, and the junction held 6 bases outside the gene matches. The germline V gene has CDR1 MGHDK and CDR2 SYGVNS. This CDR3 is built from 16 residues.

V is TRBV5-6 and J is TRBJ1-2, with unresolved D. Germline loops: CDR1 SGHDT, CDR2 YYEEEE. The CDR3 is 14 residues long. V lost 0 bases and J 8 bases, leaving 14 bases between the germline ends. The CDR3 nucleotides are TGTGCCAGCAGCTTGGAGGGCTCCGGCAGGGGCTACACCTTC. This codes for CASSLEGSGRGYTF.

Of note for this clone: The sample has other DNA sequences that encode this CDR3 too. The chain recombines TRBV27 with TRBJ1-2, with a tentative D call TRBD1 (6 bases). Germline lookup yields CDR1 MNHEY and CDR2 SMNVEV (reference sequence). This CDR3 contains 13 residues. The germline V and J ends were trimmed by 6 bases and 4 bases, with 12 bases remaining between them. CDR3 nucleotides: TGTGCCAGCAGCCCTCAGGGGACCTATGGCTACACCTTC. It specifies CASSPQGTYGYTF.

The J gene is TRBJ2-7, the V gene TRBV7-9; 8 bases line up with TRBD1. V dropped 5 bases and J dropped 3; count of bases not matched to a gene: 6. Germline V gene sequence: CDR1 SEHNR, CDR2 FQNEAQ (reference sequence). The CDR3 runs to 14 residues. The DNA for the CDR3 is TGTGCCAGCAGCGAAGGACAGGGAAACTACGAGCAGTACTTC. Translation gives CASSEGQGNYEQYF.

The V and J genes are TRBV30 and TRBJ2-7; 7 bases map to TRBD1. Per germline, CDR1 GTSNPN and CDR2 SVGIG (reference sequence). After removal of 5 bases from V and 6 bases from J, the junction contained 7 bases not matched to a gene. CDR3 length: 12 amino acids. The CDR3 sequence: CAWGGQPGEQYF. CDR3 bases: TGTGCCTGGGGGGGACAGCCGGGCGAGCAGTACTTC.

The chain has TRBV19 and TRBJ1-2; tentatively, D is TRBD1 (6 bases). The germline V gene has CDR1 LNHDA and CDR2 SQIVND (reference sequence). There are 15 residues in the CDR3. V lost 7 bases, J lost 4 bases, and 19 bases lay in between. Here the CDR3 reads CASNGETGTSYGYTF. The DNA for the CDR3 is TGTGCCAGTAACGGAGAGACCGGGACAAGCTATGGCTACACCTTC.

The rearrangement uses TRBV4-1 and TRBJ2-1, with D unclear. From germline, CDR1 is MGHRA and CDR2 YSYEKL. CDR3 size: 14 residues. V lost 1 base, J lost 8 bases, and 12 bases lay in between. For the CDR3, the DNA is TGCGCCAGCAGCCAAGGGGCACAGCTCCATGAGCAGTTCTTC. Amino acids: CASSQGAQLHEQFF.

The chain is built from TRBV25-1 and TRBJ2-5; D is possibly TRBD1 (6 bases). The CDR3 extends over 15 amino acids. CDR1 is MGHDK, CDR2 SYGVNS, per germline. V was clipped by 4 bases and J by 7 bases, with 19 bases between them. The CDR3 spells CASSGNRVTNGTQYF. Written as DNA, the CDR3 is TGTGCCAGCAGTGGTAACAGGGTAACCAACGGGACCCAGTACTTC. Drawing the rest from reference TRBV25-1 and TRBJ2-5, the complete variable domain is EADIYQTPRYLVIGTGKKITLECSQTMGHDKMYWYQQDPGMELHLIHYSYGVNSTEKGDLSSESTVSRIRTEHFPLTLESARPSHTSQYLCASSGNRVTNGTQYFGPGTRLLVL.

The chain links TRBV18 to TRBJ2-7; D is unclear. Germline assignment: CDR1 KGHSH and CDR2 LQKENI. The CDR3 consists of 14 residues. The V and J ends lost 3 bases and 3 bases respectively, with 12 bases between them. The CDR3 sequence is CASSPGLESYEQYF. Written as DNA, the CDR3 is TGTGCCAGCTCACCTGGCCTAGAGAGCTACGAGCAGTACTTC.

This clone showed up just a few times. This chain connects TRBV5-6 to TRBJ2-7; 11 nucleotides agree with TRBD2. J gave up 3 bases and V 4 bases, and 6 bases lay outside the gene matches. The CDR3 length is 15 residues. Germline assignment: CDR1 SGHDT and CDR2 YYEEEE. CDR3 nucleotides: TGTGCCAGCAGCCGGGGGACTAGCGGTTACTACGAGCAGTACTTC. It specifies CASSRGTSGYYEQYF.

CDR3 nucleotides: TGCGCCAGCAGCCCCCCGACTAGCGGTAACACAGATACGCAGTATTTT. It translates to CASSPPTSGNTDTQYF. J is TRBJ2-3 and V is TRBV5-1; 9 positions match TRBD2. CDR1 and CDR2 from the germline V gene are SGHRS and YFSETQ. The CDR3 loop spans 16 amino acids. Trimming at V came to 4 bases and at J to 2 bases, leaving 8 bases not matched to a gene. Full variable domain (remainder filled in from reference TRBV5-1 and TRBJ2-3): KAGVTQTPRYLIKTRGQQVTLSCSPISGHRSVSWYQQTPGQGLQFLFEYFSETQRNKGNFPGRFSGRQFSNSRSEMNVSTLELGDSALYLCASSPPTSGNTDTQYFGPGTRLTVL.

The genes are TRBV2 and TRBJ2-5; 11 bases fit TRBD2. The trim removed 0 bases at V and 2 bases at J, leaving 8 bases unmatched. CDR3 length equals 18 residues. CDR1 is SNHLY, CDR2 FYNNEI, per germline. The CDR3 protein is CASSEAGLAGGLQETQYF. DNA of the CDR3: TGTGCCAGCAGTGAAGCGGGGCTAGCGGGGGGCCTTCAAGAGACCCAGTACTTC.

This clone was counted only a few times. The chain uses TRBV4-1 and TRBJ1-6; TRBD1 agrees at 8 bases. Germline V CDR1 and CDR2: MGHRA, YSYEKL. Losses at the gene ends were 1 base for V and 6 bases for J; bases not matched to a gene: 5. CDR3 size: 16 residues. CDR3 coding DNA: TGCGCCAGCAGCCAAGTGGGCAGGGGGCGTAATTCACCCCTCCACTTT. It is translated as CASSQVGRGRNSPLHF.

The gene calls are TRBV30 and TRBJ1-1, with unresolved D. V lost 2 bases and J 6 bases, leaving 7 bases between the germline ends. The CDR3 consists of 11 residues. Germline V gene lookup returns CDR1 GTSNPN and CDR2 SVGIG (reference sequence). The CDR3 coding sequence is TGTGCCTGGAGTCGAGAGTCTGAAGCTTTCTTT. Amino acid sequence: CAWSRESEAFF.

The chain links TRBV28 to TRBJ1-2; the D gene is possibly TRBD1 (5 bases). V was clipped by 8 bases and J by 4 bases, with 20 bases between them. The length of the CDR3 is 15 residues. Looked up from germline, CDR1 is MDHEN and CDR2 is SYDVKM. Written as DNA, the CDR3 is TGTGCCAGCCGTCCAAGGGACGGGAAAGCCTATGGCTACACCTTC. Its translation: CASRPRDGKAYGYTF.

This rearrangement joins TRBV28 to TRBJ2-2; D gene uncertain. Trimming shortened V by 7 bases and J by 3 bases, and 3 bases separated the two germline ends. The CDR3 has 11 amino acids. CDR1 and CDR2 (germline): MDHEN, SYDVKM. CDR3 in amino acids: CASTYTGELFF. The CDR3 DNA follows: TGTGCCAGCACGTACACCGGGGAGCTGTTTTTT.

CDR3 bases: TGCGCCAGCAGCCAAGTGACAGGAAATAATTCACCCCTCCACTTT. Its translation is CASSQVTGNNSPLHF. The V and J genes are TRBV4-1 and TRBJ1-6; D perhaps matches TRBD1 (6 bases). The CDR3 runs to 15 residues. Germline values: CDR1 MGHRA, CDR2 YSYEKL. The V gene lost 1 base and the J gene lost 5 bases, with 9 bases spanning the gap.

The rearrangement uses TRBV6-1 and TRBJ1-2; a possible D gene is TRBD1 (6 bases). The germline V and J ends were trimmed by 6 bases and 9 bases, with 20 bases remaining between them. The CDR3 is 14 amino acids. Looked up from germline, CDR1 is MNHNS and CDR2 is SASEGT. In DNA form, the CDR3 reads TGTGCCAGCAGGAGGGGGACCGAGTTTACCAGCTACACCTTC. It codes for CASRRGTEFTSYTF.

J is TRBJ2-5 and V is TRBV5-6; the D gene is possibly TRBD1 (5 bases). The DNA end favors TRBJ2-7, so the J call may be wrong. CDR1 is SGHDT and CDR2 is YYEEEE in the germline V gene. The CDR3 runs to 13 residues. The CDR3 reads CASSLGQSYEQYF. The DNA for the CDR3 is TGTGCCAGCAGCTTGGGACAGAGCTACGAGCAGTACTTC.

This chain joins TRBV12-2 and TRBJ2-1. TRBV12-2 is a pseudogene locus. This CDR3 region has 15 residues. The DNA for the CDR3 is TGTGCAAGTCGGTTACCGGGTCAGGAAAAAGGAGAGCAGTTCTTC. Its translation is CASRLPGQEKGEQFF.

The V gene is TRBV7-9, the J gene TRBJ1-5; the D is unclear. This CDR3 contains 14 residues. Germline CDR1 is SEHNR and CDR2 is FQNEAQ (reference sequence). V lost 3 bases and J lost 0, with 6 bases in between. The CDR3 DNA sequence: TGTGCCAGCAGCTTTGCCAGTAGCAATCAGCCCCAGCATTTT. The encoded protein is CASSFASSNQPQHF. The whole variable domain, remainder taken from reference TRBV7-9 and TRBJ1-5, is DTGVSQNPRHKITKRGQNVTFRCDPISEHNRLYWYRQTLGQGPEFLTYFQNEAQLEKSRLLSDRFSAERPKGSFSTLEIQRTEQGDSAMYLCASSFASSNQPQHFGDGTRLSIL.

The chain couples TRBV5-8 to TRBJ2-1; no clear D. V was trimmed by 1 base and J by 0 bases, leaving 8 bases between them. The germline V gene has CDR1 SGHTS and CDR2 YDEGEE. This CDR3 is built from 15 residues. CDR3 nucleotides: TGTGCCAGCAGCTTGTACACTGGCTCCTACAATGAGCAGTTCTTC. Translation: CASSLYTGSYNEQFF.

J is TRBJ1-5 and V is TRBV10-2; tentatively, D is TRBD1 (5 bases). Deletions cut 6 bases from V and 8 bases from J, with 11 bases between. The CDR3 has 12 amino acids. The germline CDR1 and CDR2 sequences are WSHSY and SAAADI. In DNA, the CDR3 is TGCGCCAGCAGGGCCATGGGGGAGCCCCAGCATTTT. It is translated as CASRAMGEPQHF.